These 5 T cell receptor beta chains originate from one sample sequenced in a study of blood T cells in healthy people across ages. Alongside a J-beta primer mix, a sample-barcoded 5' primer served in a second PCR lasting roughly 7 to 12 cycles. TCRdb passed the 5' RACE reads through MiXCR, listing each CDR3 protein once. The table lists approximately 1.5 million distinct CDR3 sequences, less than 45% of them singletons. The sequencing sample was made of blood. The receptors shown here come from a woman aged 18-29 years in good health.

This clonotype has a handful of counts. The CDR3 sequence: CASSSRLLGANTGELFF. The CDR3 DNA is TGTGCCAGCAGCTCACGACTTTTGGGGGCGAACACCGGGGAGCTGTTTTTT. The chain has TRBV5-6 and TRBJ2-2; perhaps D is TRBD1 or TRBD2 (5 bases each). This CDR3 comprises 17 residues. Germline V lookup: CDR1 SGHDT, CDR2 YYEEEE. Trimming pared 3 bases from V and 0 bases from J, leaving 15 bases between.

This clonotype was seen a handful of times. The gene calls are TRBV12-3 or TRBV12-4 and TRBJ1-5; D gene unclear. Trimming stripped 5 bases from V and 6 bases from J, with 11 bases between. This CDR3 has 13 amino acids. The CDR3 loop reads CASSVGSGQPQHF. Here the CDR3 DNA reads TGTGCCAGCAGTGTAGGAAGCGGTCAGCCCCAGCATTTT.

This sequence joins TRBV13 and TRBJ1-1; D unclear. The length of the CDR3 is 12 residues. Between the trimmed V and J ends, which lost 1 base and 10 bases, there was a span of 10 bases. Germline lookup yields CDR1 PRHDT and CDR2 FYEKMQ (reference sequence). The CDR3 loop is CASSLVSRVAFF. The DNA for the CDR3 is TGTGCCAGCAGCTTAGTGTCGAGAGTAGCTTTCTTT.

As DNA, the CDR3 is TGTGCCAGCAGCTTCTGGGACAGGGCGAATTACACCTTC. It yields the protein CASSFWDRANYTF. The V call is TRBV7-2, the J call TRBJ1-2; TRBD1 matches 9 bases. Germline V gene sequence: CDR1 SGHTA, CDR2 FQGNSA. V gave up 3 bases and J gave up 11 bases; unmatched junction bases: 7. The CDR3 length is 13 residues.

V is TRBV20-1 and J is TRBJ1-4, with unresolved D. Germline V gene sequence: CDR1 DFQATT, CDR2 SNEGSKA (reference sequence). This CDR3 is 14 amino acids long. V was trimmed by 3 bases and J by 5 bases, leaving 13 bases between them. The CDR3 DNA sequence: TGCAGTGCTAGTAATCCGGCTTTGAATGAAAAACTGTTTTTT. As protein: CSASNPALNEKLFF.